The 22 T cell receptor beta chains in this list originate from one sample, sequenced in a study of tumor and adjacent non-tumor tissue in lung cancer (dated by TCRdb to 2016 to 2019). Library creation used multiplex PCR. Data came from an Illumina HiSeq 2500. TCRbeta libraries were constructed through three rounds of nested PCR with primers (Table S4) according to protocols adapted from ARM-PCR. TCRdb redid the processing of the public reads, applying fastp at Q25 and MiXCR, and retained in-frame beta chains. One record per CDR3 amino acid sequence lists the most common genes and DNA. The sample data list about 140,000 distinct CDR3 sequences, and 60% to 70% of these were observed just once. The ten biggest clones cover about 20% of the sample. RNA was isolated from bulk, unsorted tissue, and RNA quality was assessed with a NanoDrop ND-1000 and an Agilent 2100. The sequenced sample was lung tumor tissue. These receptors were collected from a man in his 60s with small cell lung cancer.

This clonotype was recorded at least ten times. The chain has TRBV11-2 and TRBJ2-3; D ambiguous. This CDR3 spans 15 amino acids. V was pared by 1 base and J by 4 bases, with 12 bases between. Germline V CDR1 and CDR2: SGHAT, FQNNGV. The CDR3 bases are TGTGCCAGCAGCTTAGGTATTAGCAGATCAGATACGCAGTATTTT. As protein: CASSLGISRSDTQYF.

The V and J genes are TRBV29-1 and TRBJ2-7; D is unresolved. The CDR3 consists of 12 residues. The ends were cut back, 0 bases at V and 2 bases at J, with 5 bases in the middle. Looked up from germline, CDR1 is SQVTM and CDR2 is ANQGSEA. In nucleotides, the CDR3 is TGCAGCGTTGAAGACGGCACCTACGAGCAGTACTTC. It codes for CSVEDGTYEQYF.

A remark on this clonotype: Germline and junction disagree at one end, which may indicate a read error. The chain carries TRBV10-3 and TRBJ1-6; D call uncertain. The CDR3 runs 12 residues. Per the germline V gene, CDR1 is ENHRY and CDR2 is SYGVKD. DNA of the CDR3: TGTGACATCAGCCAGACTAATTCACCCCTCCATTTT. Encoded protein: CDISQTNSPLHF.

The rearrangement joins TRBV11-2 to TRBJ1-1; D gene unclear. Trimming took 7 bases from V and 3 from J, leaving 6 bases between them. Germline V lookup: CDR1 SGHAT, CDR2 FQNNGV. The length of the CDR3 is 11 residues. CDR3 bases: TGTGCCAGCAAGCTTTACACTGAAGCTTTCTTT. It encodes CASKLYTEAFF.

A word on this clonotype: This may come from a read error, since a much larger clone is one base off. The CDR3 loop reads CSARGALQNNEQFF. The CDR3 coding sequence is TGCAGTGCTAGAGGCGCTCTACAAAACAATGAGCAGTTCTTC. The chain has TRBV20-1 and TRBJ2-1; D gene ambiguous. CDR1 is DFQATT, CDR2 SNEGSKA, per germline (reference sequence). V was clipped by 1 base and J by 5 bases, with 12 bases between them. The CDR3 has 14 residues.

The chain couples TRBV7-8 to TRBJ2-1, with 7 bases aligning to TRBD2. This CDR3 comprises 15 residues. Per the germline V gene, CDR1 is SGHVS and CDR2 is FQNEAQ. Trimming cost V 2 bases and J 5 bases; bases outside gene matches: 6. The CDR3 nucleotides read TGTGCCAGCAGCTTACTCGGCGGGAGTGACAATGAGCAGTTCTTC. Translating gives CASSLLGGSDNEQFF.

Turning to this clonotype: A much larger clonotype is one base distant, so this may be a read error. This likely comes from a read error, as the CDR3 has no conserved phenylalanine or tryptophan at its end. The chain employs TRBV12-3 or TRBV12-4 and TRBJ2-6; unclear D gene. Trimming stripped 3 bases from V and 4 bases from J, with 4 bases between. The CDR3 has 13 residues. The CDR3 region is CASSFSGANVLTL. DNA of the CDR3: TGTGCCAGCAGTTTCTCCGGGGCCAACGTCCTGACTCTC.

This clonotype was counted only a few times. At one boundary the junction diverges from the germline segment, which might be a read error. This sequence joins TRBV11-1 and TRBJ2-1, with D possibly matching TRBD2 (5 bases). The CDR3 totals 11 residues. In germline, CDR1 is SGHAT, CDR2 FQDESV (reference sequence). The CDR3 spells CTSSLDYEQSF. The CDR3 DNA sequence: TGTACCAGCAGCTTAGACTATGAGCAGTCCTTC.

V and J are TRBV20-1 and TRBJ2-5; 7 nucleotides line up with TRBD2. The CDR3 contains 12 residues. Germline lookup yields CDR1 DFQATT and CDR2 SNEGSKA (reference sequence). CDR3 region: CSPLLPGGTQYF. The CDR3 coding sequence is TGCAGCCCCCTCCTACCGGGGGGGACCCAGTACTTC.

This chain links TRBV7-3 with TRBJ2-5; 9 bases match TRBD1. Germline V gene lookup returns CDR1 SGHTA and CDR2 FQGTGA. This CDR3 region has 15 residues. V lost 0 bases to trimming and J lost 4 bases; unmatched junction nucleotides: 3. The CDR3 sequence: CASSLTGTGIETQYF. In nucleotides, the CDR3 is TGTGCCAGCAGCTTAACCGGGACAGGGATAGAGACCCAGTACTTC.

The CDR3 nucleotides read TGTGCCAGCAGTCGTACGGGCAAGGGCAATCAGCCCCAGCATTTT. This codes for CASSRTGKGNQPQHF. The V and J genes are TRBV11-2 and TRBJ1-5; no definite D call. V was trimmed by 6 bases and J by 2 bases, leaving 14 bases between them. This CDR3 has 15 amino acids. Germline values: CDR1 SGHAT, CDR2 FQNNGV.

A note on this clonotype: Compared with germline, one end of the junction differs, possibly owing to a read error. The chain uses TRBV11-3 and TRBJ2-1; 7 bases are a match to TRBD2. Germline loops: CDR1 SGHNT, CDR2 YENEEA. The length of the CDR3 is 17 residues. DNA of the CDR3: TGTCCCAGCAGCTCGGGACCAGTGGGAGGGCCCTACAATGAGCAGTTCTTC. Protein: CPSSSGPVGGPYNEQFF.

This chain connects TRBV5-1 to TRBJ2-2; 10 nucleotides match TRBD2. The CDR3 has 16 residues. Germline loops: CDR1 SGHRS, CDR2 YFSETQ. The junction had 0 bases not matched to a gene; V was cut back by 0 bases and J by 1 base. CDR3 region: CASSLGTSGNTGELFF. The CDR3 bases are TGCGCCAGCAGCTTGGGGACTAGCGGGAACACCGGGGAGCTGTTTTTT.

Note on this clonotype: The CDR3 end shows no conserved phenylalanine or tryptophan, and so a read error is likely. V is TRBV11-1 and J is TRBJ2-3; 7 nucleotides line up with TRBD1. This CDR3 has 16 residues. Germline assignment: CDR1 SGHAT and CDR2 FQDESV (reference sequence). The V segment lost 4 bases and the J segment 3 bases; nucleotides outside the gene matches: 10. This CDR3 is CASSSTGIGSTDTQYY. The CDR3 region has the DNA TGTGCCAGCAGCTCGACAGGGATAGGAAGTACAGATACGCAGTATTAT.

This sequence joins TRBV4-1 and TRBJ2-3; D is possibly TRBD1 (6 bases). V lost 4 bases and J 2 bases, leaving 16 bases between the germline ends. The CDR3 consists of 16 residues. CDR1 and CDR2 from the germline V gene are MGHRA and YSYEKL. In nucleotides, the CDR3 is TGCGCCAGCAGCCCCCAGGGGACCCGTGACACAGATACGCAGTATTTT. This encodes CASSPQGTRDTDTQYF.

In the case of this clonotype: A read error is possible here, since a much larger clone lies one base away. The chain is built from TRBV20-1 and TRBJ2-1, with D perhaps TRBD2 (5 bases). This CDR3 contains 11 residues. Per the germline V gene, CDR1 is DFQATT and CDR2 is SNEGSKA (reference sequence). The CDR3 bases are TGCAGTGGAAGCGGAAACAATGAGCGGTTCTTC. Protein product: CSGSGNNERFF.

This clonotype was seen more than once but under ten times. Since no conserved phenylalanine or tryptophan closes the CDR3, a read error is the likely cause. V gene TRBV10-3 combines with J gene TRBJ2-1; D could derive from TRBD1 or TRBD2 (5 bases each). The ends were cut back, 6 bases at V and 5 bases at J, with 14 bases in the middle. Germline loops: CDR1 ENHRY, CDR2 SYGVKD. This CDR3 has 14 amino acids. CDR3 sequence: CAIRVGATNNEQFL. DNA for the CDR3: TGTGCCATCAGGGTCGGGGCGACTAACAATGAGCAGTTCTTA.

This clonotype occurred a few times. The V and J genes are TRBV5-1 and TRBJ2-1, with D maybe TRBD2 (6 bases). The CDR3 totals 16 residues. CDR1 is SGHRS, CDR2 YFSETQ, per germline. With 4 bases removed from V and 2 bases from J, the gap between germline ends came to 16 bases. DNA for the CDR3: TGCGCCAGCAGCGACCCTAGCGTAGGAACCTACAATGAGCAGTTCTTC. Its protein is CASSDPSVGTYNEQFF.

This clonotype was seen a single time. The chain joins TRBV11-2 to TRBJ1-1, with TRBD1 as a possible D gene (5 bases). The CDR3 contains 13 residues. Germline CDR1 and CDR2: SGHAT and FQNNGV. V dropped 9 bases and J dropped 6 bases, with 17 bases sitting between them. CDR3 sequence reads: CASSRDSGAEAFF. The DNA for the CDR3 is TGTGCCAGTAGCCGAGACAGCGGCGCTGAAGCTTTCTTT.

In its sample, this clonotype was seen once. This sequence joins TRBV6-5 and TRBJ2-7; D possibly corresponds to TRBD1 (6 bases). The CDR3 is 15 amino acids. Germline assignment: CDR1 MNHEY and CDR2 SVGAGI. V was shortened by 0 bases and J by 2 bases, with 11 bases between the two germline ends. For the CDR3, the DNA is TGTGCCAGCAGTTACTCGATCGCAGGGGCCTACGAGCAGTACTTC. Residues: CASSYSIAGAYEQYF.

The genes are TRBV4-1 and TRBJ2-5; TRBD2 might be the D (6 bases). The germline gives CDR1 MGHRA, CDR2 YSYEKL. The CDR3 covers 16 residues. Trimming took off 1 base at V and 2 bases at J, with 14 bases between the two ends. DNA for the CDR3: TGCGCCAGCAGCCAAGGTGGAGGGGCTCCTCAAGAGACCCAGTACTTC. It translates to CASSQGGGAPQETQYF.

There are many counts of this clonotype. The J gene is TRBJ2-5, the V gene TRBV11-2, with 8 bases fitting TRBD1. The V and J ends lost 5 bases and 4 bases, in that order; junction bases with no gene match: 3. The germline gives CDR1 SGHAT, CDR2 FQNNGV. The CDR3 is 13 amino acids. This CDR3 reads CASSRDRGETQYF. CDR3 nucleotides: TGTGCCAGCAGCCGAGACAGGGGAGAGACCCAGTACTTC. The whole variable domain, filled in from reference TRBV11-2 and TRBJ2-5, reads EAGVAQSPRYKIIEKRQSVAFWCNPISGHATLYWYQQILGQGPKLLIQFQNNGVVDDSQLPKDRFSAERLKGVDSTLKIQPAKLEDSAVYLCASSRDRGETQYFGPGTRLLVL.